The 5 T cell receptor beta chains below come from one sample, sequenced in a study of blood T cell repertoires in COVID-19 (dated by TCRdb to the early 2020s). Preparation of the library involved the immunoSEQ multiplex PCR assay. TCRdb mirrors the immuneACCESS table, restricted to in-frame sequences. Some clones are absent from its copies; in checked studies, under half trace to an unresolved V gene, and the reason for the others is unknown. A total of roughly 250,000 clones appear in this sample, around 87% of them only once. The top ten constitute about 3.3% of the sample. Sequenced input: PBMCs or T cells enriched from blood (not recorded which). The receptors were gathered from a woman aged 40 to 55 with acute COVID-19.

The gene calls are TRBV30 and TRBJ2-1; D unclear. The V gene lost 2 bases and the J gene lost 4 bases, with 9 bases spanning the gap. The CDR3 is 13 residues long. Germline V gene lookup returns CDR1 GTSNPN and CDR2 SVGIG (reference sequence). The chain's CDR3 is CAWSSGNYNEQFF. In DNA, the CDR3 is TGTGCCTGGAGTTCGGGTAATTACAATGAGCAGTTCTTC.

This chain connects TRBV7-9 to TRBJ2-2, with TRBD2 matching over 8 bases. Trimming took 5 bases from V and 4 from J; bases not matched to a gene: 9. Per germline, CDR1 SEHNR and CDR2 FQNEAQ (reference sequence). There are 16 residues in the CDR3. The CDR3 protein is CASSRSGSFVTGELFF. The CDR3 coding sequence is TGTGCCAGCAGCCGAAGCGGGAGTTTTGTCACCGGGGAGCTGTTTTTT.

J is TRBJ1-1 and V is TRBV2, with a tentative D call TRBD1 (6 bases). V lost 11 bases to trimming and J lost 4 bases, with 23 bases between them. The germline gives CDR1 SNHLY, CDR2 FYNNEI. The CDR3 consists of 15 residues. In DNA, the CDR3 is TGTGCCTCATTTGCGGACGGGGGGGGCGGCACTGAAGCTTTCTTT. It translates to CASFADGGGGTEAFF.

The rearrangement joins TRBV6-5 to TRBJ2-1; maybe TRBD2 (5 bases). Trimming took off 5 bases at V and 3 bases at J, with 14 bases between the two ends. The CDR3 sequence is 15 residues long. Per germline, CDR1 MNHEY and CDR2 SVGAGI. The DNA of the CDR3 is TGTGCCAGCAGTAGCACAGCCGAGGGCTACAATGAGCAGTTCTTC. Translating gives CASSSTAEGYNEQFF.

This clone came up once. V is TRBV2 and J is TRBJ2-5; D unclear. Trimming left V 1 base short and J 5 bases short, with 11 bases between. Germline CDR1 reads SNHLY; CDR2 reads FYNNEI. The CDR3 runs to 14 residues. The CDR3 loop reads CASSEGGLVETQYF. For the CDR3, the DNA is TGTGCCAGCAGTGAAGGAGGTTTGGTGGAGACCCAGTACTTC.